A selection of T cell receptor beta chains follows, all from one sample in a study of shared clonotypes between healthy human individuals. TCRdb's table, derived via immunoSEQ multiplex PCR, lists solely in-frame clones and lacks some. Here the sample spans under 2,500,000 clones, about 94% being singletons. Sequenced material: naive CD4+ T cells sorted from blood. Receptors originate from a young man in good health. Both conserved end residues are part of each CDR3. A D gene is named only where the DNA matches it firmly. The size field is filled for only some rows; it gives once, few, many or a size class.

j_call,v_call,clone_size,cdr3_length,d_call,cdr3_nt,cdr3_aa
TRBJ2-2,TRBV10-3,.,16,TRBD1,TGTGCCATCAGTGAGTCCACAGGGGGCGCGACCGGGGAGCTGTTTTTT,CAISESTGGATGELFF
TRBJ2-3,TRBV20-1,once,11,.,TGCAGTGCCGCAGGGTCAGATACGCAGTATTTT,CSAAGSDTQYF
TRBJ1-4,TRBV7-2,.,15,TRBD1,TGTGCCAGCAGCGCCCAGACAGGGGTAGGAGAAAAACTGTTTTTT,CASSAQTGVGEKLFF
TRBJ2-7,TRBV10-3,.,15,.,TGTGCCATCAGTGAGCCGACAGGAACTTCCTACGAGCAGTACTTC,CAISEPTGTSYEQYF
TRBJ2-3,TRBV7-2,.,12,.,TGTGCCAGCAGACGAAGCGGGCTTACGCAGTATTTT,CASRRSGLTQYF
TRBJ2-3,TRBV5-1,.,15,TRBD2,TGCGCCAGCAGCTCTAGCGGCCCTAGCACAGATACGCAGTATTTT,CASSSSGPSTDTQYF
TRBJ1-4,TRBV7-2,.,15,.,TGTGCCAGCAGCCTACGGTGGTCAACTAATGAAAAACTGTTTTTT,CASSLRWSTNEKLFF
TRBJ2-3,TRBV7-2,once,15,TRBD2,TGTGCCAGCAGCCCTAGCGGGAGGGGCACAGATACGCAGTATTTT,CASSPSGRGTDTQYF
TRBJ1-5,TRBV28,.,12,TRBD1,TGTGCCAGCGGACAGGGCGTCCGGCCCCAGCATTTT,CASGQGVRPQHF
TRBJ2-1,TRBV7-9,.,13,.,TGTGCCAGCAGCTTTTCCACCTACAATGAGCAGTTCTTC,CASSFSTYNEQFF
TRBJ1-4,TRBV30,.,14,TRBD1,TGTGCCTGGAGTAACGGACAGGGGTTGGAAAAACTGTTTTTT,CAWSNGQGLEKLFF
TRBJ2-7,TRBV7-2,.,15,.,TGTGCCAGCAGCAAAGGCCCCGGGGGCCTCTACGAGCAGTACTTC,CASSKGPGGLYEQYF
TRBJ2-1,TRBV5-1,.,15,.,TGCGCCAGCAGCTTGGATCAGGGGCACTACAATGAGCAGTTCTTC,CASSLDQGHYNEQFF
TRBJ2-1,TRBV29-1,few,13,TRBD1,TGCAGCGGAGGGGACAGGCCCAACAATGAGCAGTTCTTC,CSGGDRPNNEQFF
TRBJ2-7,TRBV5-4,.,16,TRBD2,TGTGCCAGCAGCCCCGGGACTAGCGGGAACTCCTACGAGCAGTACTTC,CASSPGTSGNSYEQYF
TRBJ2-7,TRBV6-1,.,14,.,TGTGCCAGCAGGAGGCGGCAGGGGTTCCTCGAGCAGTACTTC,CASRRRQGFLEQYF
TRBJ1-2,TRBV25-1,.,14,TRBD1,TGTGCCAGCAGTGAAGGGGACAGGGTCTATGGCTACACCTTC,CASSEGDRVYGYTF
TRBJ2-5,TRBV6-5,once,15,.,TGTGCCAGCAGTCGAGGAACAGCCAAGATAGAGACCCAGTACTTC,CASSRGTAKIETQYF
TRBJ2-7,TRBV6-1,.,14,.,TGTGCCAGCAGTGAAACAGCTCCTTCCTACGAGCAGTACTTC,CASSETAPSYEQYF
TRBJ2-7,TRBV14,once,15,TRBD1,TGTGCCAGCAGCCGGTCCCGGACAGGACCCTACGAGCAGTACTTC,CASSRSRTGPYEQYF
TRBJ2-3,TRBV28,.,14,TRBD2,TGTGCCAGCACCCTTCCGGGGGGTGCAGATACGCAGTATTTT,CASTLPGGADTQYF
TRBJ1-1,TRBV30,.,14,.,TGTGCCTGGACCTTATTGGGACGGGAAACTGAAGCTTTCTTT,CAWTLLGRETEAFF
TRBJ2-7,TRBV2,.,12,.,TGTGCCAGCAGTGGGGCAGACTACGAGCAGTACTTC,CASSGADYEQYF